Included here is one T cell receptor (beta chain) sequence, with context. This table comes from immunoSEQ multiplex PCR, and its TCRdb copy is limited to in-frame clones, with some not included. The sample holds a few hundred thousand clones; 80% to 85% are singletons and the top ten take less than 2.5%. The sample is drawn from a study of blood T cell repertoires in COVID-19. Across the study: Samples of COVID-19 (acute and convalescent) were obtained from the United States, Italy and Spain.

In germline, CDR1 is MNHEY, CDR2 SVGEGT. The CDR3 contains 16 residues. The V and J ends lost 2 bases and 7 bases respectively, with 20 bases between them. This receptor was identified in a woman in her sixties or seventies with acute or convalescent COVID-19. Sequenced input: peripheral blood. The chain joins TRBV6-2 or TRBV6-3 to TRBJ1-1; D unclear. CDR3 DNA: TGTGCCAGCAGTTACACCATAGGTCGTGGCGGGAGTGAAGCTTTCTTT. The encoded protein is CASSYTIGRGGSEAFF.